The T cell receptor beta chain described here comes from a study of blood T cell repertoires in COVID-19. This CDR3 spans 16 amino acids. Per germline, CDR1 MNHEY and CDR2 SMNVEV (reference sequence). Trimming left V 2 bases short and J 0 bases short, with 8 bases between. Sequenced by immunoSEQ multiplex PCR; TCRdb stores in-frame clones only, minus some. The sample records around 230,000 clones, roughly 90% being singletons. The receptor was isolated from a woman aged 25 to 45 with acute COVID-19. The chain links TRBV27 to TRBJ1-6; D is uncertain. What was sequenced was PBMCs or T cells enriched from blood (not recorded which). CDR3: CASSLGRDSYNSPLHF. CDR3 DNA sequence: TGTGCCAGCAGTTTAGGGAGGGACTCCTATAATTCACCCCTCCACTTT.